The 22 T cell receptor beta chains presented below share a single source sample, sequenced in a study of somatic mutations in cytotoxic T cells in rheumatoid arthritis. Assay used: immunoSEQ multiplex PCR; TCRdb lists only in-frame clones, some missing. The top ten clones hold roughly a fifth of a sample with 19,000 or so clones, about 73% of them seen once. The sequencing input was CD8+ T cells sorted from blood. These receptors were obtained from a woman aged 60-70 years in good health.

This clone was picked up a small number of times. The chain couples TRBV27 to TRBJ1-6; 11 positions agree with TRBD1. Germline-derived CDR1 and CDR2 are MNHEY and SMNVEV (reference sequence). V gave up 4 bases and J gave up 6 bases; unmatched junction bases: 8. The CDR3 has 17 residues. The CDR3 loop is CASSSTGTGGSNSPLHF. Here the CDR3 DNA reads TGTGCCAGCAGTTCAACCGGGACAGGGGGAAGTAATTCACCCCTCCACTTT.

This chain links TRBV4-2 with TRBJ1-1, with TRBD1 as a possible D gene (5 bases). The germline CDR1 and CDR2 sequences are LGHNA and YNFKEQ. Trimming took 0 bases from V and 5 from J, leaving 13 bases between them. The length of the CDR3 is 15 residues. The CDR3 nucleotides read TGTGCCAGCAGCCAAGATCTGGAGGGGAGGACTGAAGCTTTCTTT. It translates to CASSQDLEGRTEAFF.

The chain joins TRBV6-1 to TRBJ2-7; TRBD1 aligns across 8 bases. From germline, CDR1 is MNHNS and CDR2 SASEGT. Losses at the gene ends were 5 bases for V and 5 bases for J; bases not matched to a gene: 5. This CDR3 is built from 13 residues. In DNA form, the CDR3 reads TGTGCCAGCAGTAAGGACAGGGTCCACGAGCAGTACTTC. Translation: CASSKDRVHEQYF.

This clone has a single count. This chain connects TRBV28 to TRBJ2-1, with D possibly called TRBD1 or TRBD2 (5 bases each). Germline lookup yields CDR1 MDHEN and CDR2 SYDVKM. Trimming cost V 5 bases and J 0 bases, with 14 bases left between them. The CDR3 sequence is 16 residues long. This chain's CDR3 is CASSVWDARSYNEQFF. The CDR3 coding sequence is TGTGCCAGCAGTGTCTGGGACGCCCGCTCCTACAATGAGCAGTTCTTC.

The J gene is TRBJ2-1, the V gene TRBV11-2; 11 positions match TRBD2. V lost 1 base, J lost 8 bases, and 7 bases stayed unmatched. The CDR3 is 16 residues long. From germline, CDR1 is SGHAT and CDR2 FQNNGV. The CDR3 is CASSLATSGGGDEQFF. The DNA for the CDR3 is TGTGCCAGCAGCTTAGCCACTAGCGGGGGAGGGGATGAGCAGTTCTTC.

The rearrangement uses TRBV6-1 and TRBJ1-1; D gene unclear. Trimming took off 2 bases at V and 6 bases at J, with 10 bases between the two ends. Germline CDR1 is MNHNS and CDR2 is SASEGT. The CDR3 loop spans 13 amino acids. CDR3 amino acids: CASSEIRASEAFF. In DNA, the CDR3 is TGTGCCAGCAGTGAAATTAGGGCGTCTGAAGCTTTCTTT.

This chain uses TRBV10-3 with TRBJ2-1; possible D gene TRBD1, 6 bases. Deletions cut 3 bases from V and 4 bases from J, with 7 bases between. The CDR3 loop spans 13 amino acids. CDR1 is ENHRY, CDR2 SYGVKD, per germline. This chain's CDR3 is CAISEQGYNEQFF. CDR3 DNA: TGTGCCATCAGTGAACAGGGATACAATGAGCAGTTCTTC.

CDR3 in amino acids: CASSPITGEETQYF. The DNA of the CDR3 is TGTGCCAGCAGCCCCATTACAGGGGAAGAGACCCAGTACTTC. The chain uses TRBV7-9 and TRBJ2-5; 7 nucleotides align to TRBD1. J gave up 3 bases and V 5 bases, and 6 bases lay outside the gene matches. Germline loops: CDR1 SEHNR, CDR2 FQNEAQ (reference sequence). This CDR3 contains 14 residues. Full variable domain (outside the CDR3, taken from reference TRBV7-9 and TRBJ2-5): DTGVSQNPRHKITKRGQNVTFRCDPISEHNRLYWYRQTLGQGPEFLTYFQNEAQLEKSRLLSDRFSAERPKGSFSTLEIQRTEQGDSAMYLCASSPITGEETQYFGPGTRLLVL.

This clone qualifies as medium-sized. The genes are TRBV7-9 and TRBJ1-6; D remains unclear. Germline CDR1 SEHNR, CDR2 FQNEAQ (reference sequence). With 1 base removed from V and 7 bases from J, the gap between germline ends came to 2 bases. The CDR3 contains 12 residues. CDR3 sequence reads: CASSLGNSPLHF. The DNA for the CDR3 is TGTGCCAGCAGCTTAGGGAATTCACCCCTCCACTTT.

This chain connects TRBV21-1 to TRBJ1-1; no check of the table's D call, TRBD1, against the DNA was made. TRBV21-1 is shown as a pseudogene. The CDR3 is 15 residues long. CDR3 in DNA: TGTGCCAGCAGAGAACCGATAGGGGATACCTTTGAAGCTTTCTTT. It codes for CASREPIGDTFEAFF.

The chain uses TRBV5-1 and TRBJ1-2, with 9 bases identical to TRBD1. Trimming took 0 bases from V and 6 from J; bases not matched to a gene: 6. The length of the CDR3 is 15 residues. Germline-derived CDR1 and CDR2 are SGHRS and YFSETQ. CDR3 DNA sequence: TGCGCCAGCAGCTTGGCCGGGACAGGGATCGATGGCTACACCTTC. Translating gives CASSLAGTGIDGYTF.

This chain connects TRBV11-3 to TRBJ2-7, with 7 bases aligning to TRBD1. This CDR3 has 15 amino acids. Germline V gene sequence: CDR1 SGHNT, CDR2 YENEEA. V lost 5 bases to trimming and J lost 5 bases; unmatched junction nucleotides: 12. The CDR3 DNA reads TGTGCCAGCAGCCCAAGGGACAGTCCCATCGACGAGCAGTACTTC. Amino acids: CASSPRDSPIDEQYF.

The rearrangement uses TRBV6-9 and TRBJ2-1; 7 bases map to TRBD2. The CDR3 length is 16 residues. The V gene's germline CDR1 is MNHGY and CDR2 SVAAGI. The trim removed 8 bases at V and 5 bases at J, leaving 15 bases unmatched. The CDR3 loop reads CASDFTMGLHHNEQFF. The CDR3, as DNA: TGTGCCAGCGACTTCACCATGGGACTACACCACAATGAGCAGTTCTTC.

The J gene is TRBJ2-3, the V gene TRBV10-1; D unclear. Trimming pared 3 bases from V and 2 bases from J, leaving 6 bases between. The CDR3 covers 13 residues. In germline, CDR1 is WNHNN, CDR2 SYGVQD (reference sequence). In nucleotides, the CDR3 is TGCGCCAGCAGTGACGACCCCACAGATACGCAGTATTTT. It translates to CASSDDPTDTQYF.

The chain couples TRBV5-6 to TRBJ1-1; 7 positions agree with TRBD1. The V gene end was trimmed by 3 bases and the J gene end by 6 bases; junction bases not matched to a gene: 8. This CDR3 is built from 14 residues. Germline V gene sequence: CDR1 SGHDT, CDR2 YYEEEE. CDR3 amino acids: CASSSPTGSAEAFF. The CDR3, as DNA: TGTGCCAGCAGCTCACCGACAGGGAGCGCTGAAGCTTTCTTT.

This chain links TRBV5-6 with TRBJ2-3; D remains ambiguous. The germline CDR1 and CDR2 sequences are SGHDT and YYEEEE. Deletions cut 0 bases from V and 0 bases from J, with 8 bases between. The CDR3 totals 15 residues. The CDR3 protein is CASSLGLTSTDTQYF. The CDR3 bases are TGTGCCAGCAGCTTGGGACTGACTAGCACAGATACGCAGTATTTT. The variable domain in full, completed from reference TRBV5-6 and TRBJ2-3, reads DAGVTQSPTHLIKTRGQQVTLRCSPKSGHDTVSWYQQALGQGPQFIFQYYEEEERQRGNFPDRFSGHQFPNYSSELNVNALLLGDSALYLCASSLGLTSTDTQYFGPGTRLTVL.

The CDR3 here is CASSSQREQYF. The CDR3, as DNA: TGTGCCAGCAGCTCTCAGCGGGAGCAGTATTTT. The chain joins TRBV7-9 to TRBJ2-3, with 7 bases fitting TRBD2. Trimming took 4 bases from V and 11 from J; bases not matched to a gene: 3. CDR1 is SEHNR, CDR2 FQNEAQ, per germline (reference sequence). The CDR3 sequence is 11 residues long.

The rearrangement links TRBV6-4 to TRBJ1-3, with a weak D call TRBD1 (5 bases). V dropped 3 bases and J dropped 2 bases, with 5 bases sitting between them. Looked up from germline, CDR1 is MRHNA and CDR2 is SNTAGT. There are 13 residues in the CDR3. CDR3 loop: CASSEGAGNTIYF. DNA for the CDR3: TGTGCCAGCAGTGAGGGGGCTGGAAACACCATATATTTT.

The CDR3 sequence: CASREGGGISYEQYF. DNA of the CDR3: TGCGCCAGCAGGGAGGGGGGAGGCATCTCCTACGAGCAGTACTTC. The V call is TRBV10-1, the J call TRBJ2-7; possibly TRBD1 or TRBD2 for D (6 bases each). Deletions cut 6 bases from V and 0 bases from J, with 15 bases between. Looked up from germline, CDR1 is WNHNN and CDR2 is SYGVQD (reference sequence). This CDR3 has 15 amino acids.

For the CDR3, the DNA is TGTGCCAGCAGCCCGGGGGGTAGAGGGTCTGGCTACACCTTC. It encodes CASSPGGRGSGYTF. The chain recombines TRBV5-8 with TRBJ1-2; D perhaps matches TRBD1 (5 bases). The CDR3 sequence is 14 residues long. Trimming removed 4 bases from V and 7 bases from J, with 17 bases in between. In germline, CDR1 is SGHTS, CDR2 YDEGEE.

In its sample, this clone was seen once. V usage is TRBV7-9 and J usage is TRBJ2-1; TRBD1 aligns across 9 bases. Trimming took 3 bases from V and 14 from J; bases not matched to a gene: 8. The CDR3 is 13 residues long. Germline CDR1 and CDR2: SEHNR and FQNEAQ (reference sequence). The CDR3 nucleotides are TGTGCCAGCAGCTTGCGGGCGGGACAGGGAGAGTTCTTC. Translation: CASSLRAGQGEFF.

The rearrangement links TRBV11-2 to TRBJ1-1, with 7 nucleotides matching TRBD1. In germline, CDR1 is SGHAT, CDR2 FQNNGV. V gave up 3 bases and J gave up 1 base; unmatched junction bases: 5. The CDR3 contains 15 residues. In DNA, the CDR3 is TGTGCCAGCAGCTTCAAGACAGGGCAGAACACTGAAGCTTTCTTT. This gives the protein CASSFKTGQNTEAFF.